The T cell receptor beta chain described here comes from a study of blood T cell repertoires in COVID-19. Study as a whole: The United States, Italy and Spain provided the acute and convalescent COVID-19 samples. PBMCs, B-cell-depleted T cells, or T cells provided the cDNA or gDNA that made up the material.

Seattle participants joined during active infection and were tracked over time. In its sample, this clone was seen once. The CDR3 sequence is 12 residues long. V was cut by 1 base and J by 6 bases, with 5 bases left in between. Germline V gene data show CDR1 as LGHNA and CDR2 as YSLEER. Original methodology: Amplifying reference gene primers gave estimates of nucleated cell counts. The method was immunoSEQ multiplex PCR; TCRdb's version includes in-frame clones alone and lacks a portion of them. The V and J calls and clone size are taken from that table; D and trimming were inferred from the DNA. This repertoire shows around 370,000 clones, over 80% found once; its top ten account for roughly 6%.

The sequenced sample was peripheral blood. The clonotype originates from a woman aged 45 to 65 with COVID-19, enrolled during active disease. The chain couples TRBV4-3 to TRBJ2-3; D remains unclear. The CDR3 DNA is TGCGCCAGCAGCCAAGTGCGGGATACGCAGTATTTT. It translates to CASSQVRDTQYF.